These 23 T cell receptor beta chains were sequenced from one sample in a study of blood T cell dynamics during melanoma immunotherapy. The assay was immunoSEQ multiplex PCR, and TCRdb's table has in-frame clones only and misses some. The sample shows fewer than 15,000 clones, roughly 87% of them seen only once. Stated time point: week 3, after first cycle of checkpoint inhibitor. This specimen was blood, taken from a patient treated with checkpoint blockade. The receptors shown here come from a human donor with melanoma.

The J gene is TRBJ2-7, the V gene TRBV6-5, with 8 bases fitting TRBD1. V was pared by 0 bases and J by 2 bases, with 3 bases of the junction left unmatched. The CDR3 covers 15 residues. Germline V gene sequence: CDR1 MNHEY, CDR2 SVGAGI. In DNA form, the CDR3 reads TGTGCCAGCAGTTACTCGGCAGGGGGCCCCTACGAGCAGTACTTC. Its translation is CASSYSAGGPYEQYF.

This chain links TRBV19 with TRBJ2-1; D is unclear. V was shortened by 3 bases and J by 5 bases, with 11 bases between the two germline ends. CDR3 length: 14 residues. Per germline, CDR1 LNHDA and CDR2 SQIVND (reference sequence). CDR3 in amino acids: CASSIGLAHNEQFF. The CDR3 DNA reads TGTGCCAGTAGTATTGGTCTTGCCCACAATGAGCAGTTCTTC.

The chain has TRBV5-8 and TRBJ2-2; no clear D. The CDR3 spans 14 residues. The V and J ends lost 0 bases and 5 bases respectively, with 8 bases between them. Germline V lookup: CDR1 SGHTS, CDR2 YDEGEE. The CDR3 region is CASSLVAGTGELFF. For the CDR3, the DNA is TGTGCCAGCAGCTTGGTTGCTGGGACCGGGGAGCTGTTTTTT.

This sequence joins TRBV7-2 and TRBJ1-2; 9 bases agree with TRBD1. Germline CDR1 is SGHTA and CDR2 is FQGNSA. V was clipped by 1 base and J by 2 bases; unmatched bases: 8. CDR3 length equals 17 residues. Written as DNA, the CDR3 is TGTGCCAGCAGCTTAGAAGGCAGGACAGGGGCAAACTATGGCTACACCTTC. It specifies CASSLEGRTGANYGYTF.

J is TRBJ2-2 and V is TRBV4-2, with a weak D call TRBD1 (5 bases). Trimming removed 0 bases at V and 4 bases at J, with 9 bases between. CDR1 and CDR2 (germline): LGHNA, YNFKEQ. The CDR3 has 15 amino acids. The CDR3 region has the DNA TGTGCCAGCAGCCAAGACAGGGTGGGCACCGGGGAGCTGTTTTTT. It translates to CASSQDRVGTGELFF.

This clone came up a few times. In DNA form, the CDR3 reads TGCGCCAGCAGCTTAGGAACACTAGCGGGACGGGACAATGAGCAGTTCTTC. Translation gives CASSLGTLAGRDNEQFF. This chain joins TRBV5-1 and TRBJ2-1; 10 bases are shared with TRBD2. This CDR3 contains 17 residues. Germline V gene data show CDR1 as SGHRS and CDR2 as YFSETQ. The ends lost 2 bases at V and 5 bases at J; junction bases unmatched: 10. The whole variable domain, filled in from reference TRBV5-1 and TRBJ2-1, reads KAGVTQTPRYLIKTRGQQVTLSCSPISGHRSVSWYQQTPGQGLQFLFEYFSETQRNKGNFPGRFSGRQFSNSRSEMNVSTLELGDSALYLCASSLGTLAGRDNEQFFGPGTRLTVL.

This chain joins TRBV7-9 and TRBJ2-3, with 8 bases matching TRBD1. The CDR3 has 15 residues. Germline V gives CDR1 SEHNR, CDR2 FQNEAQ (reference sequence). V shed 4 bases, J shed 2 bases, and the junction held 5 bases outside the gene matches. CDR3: CASSSRDRPTDTQYF. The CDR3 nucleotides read TGTGCCAGCAGCTCGCGGGACAGGCCCACAGATACGCAGTATTTT. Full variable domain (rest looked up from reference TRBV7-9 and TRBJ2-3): DTGVSQNPRHKITKRGQNVTFRCDPISEHNRLYWYRQTLGQGPEFLTYFQNEAQLEKSRLLSDRFSAERPKGSFSTLEIQRTEQGDSAMYLCASSSRDRPTDTQYFGPGTRLTVL.

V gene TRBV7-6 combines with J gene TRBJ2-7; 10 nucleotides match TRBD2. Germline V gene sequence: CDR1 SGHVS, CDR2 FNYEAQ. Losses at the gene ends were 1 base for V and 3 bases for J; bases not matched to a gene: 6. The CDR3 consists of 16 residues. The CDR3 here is CASSLDPSGSGYEQYF. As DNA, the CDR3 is TGTGCCAGCAGCTTAGACCCTAGCGGGAGTGGCTACGAGCAGTACTTC.

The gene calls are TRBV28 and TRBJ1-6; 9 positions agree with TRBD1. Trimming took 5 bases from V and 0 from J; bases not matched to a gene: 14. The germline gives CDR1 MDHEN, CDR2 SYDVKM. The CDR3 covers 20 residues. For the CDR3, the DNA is TGTGCCAGCAGTCCCGGACCGGGACAGGGAAAGGGCTCCTATAATTCACCCCTCCACTTT. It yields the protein CASSPGPGQGKGSYNSPLHF.

CDR3 amino acids: CASSPRGSYNEQFF. The CDR3 nucleotides read TGTGCCAGCAGCCCCCGCGGTTCCTACAATGAGCAGTTCTTC. The chain couples TRBV6-5 to TRBJ2-1; D remains ambiguous. V was cut by 6 bases and J by 1 base, with 10 bases left in between. In germline, CDR1 is MNHEY, CDR2 SVGAGI. The CDR3 spans 14 residues.

The CDR3 sequence is CASPRRPYGNQPQHF. The CDR3 nucleotides read TGTGCCAGCCCTCGGCGGCCTTATGGCAATCAGCCCCAGCATTTT. V gene TRBV19 combines with J gene TRBJ1-5; D is unclear. CDR1 and CDR2 (germline): LNHDA, SQIVND (reference sequence). The CDR3 runs 15 residues. Trimming left V 9 bases short and J 2 bases short, with 17 bases between.

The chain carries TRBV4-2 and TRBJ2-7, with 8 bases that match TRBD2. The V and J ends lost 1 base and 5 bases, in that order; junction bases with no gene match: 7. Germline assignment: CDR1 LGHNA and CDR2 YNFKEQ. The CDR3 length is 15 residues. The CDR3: CASSQGSGRIDEQYF. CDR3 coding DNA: TGTGCCAGCAGCCAAGGCAGCGGGAGAATCGACGAGCAGTACTTC.

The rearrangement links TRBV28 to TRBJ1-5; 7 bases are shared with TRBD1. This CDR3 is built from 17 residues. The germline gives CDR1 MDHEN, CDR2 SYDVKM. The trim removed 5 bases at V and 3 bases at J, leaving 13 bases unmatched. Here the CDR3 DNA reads TGTGCCAGCAGTCCCTCGTTAACAGGGGCTTTCAATCAGCCCCAGCATTTT. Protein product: CASSPSLTGAFNQPQHF. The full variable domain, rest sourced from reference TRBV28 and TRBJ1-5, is DVKVTQSSRYLVKRTGEKVFLECVQDMDHENMFWYRQDPGLGLRLIYFSYDVKMKEKGDIPEGYSVSREKKERFSLILESASTNQTSMYLCASSPSLTGAFNQPQHFGDGTRLSIL.

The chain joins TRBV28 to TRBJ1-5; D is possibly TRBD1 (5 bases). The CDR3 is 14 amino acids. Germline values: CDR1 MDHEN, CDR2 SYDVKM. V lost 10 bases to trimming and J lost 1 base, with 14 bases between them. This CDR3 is CAIGATLSNQPQHF. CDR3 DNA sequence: TGTGCCATCGGGGCCACCTTAAGCAATCAGCCCCAGCATTTT.

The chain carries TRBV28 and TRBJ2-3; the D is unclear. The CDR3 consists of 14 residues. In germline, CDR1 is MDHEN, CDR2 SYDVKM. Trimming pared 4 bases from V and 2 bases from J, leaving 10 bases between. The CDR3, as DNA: TGTGCCAGCAGTTGGGCCGCAATCACAGATACGCAGTATTTT. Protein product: CASSWAAITDTQYF.

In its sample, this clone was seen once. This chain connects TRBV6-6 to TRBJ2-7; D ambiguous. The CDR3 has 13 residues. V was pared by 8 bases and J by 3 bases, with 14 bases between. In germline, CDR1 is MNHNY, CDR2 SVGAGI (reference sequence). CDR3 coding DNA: TGTGCCAGCGGCCCTGGCGGTAACTACGAGCAGTACTTC. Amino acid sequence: CASGPGGNYEQYF.

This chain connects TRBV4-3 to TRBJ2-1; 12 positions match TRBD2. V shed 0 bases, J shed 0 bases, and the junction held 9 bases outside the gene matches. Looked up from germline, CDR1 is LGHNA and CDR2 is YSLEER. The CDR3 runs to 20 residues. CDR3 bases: TGCGCCAGCAGCCAAGAGGGGCTAGCGGGAGGGCCGAGCTCCTACAATGAGCAGTTCTTC. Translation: CASSQEGLAGGPSSYNEQFF.

The CDR3 sequence: CASSLQGTGLSYEQYF. CDR3 nucleotides: TGCGCCAGCAGCTTACAGGGGACCGGATTGTCCTACGAGCAGTACTTC. The chain uses TRBV5-1 and TRBJ2-7; 7 positions match TRBD1. J lost 1 base, V lost 2 bases, and 9 bases had no gene match. CDR1 is SGHRS and CDR2 is YFSETQ in the germline V gene. The CDR3 contains 16 residues.

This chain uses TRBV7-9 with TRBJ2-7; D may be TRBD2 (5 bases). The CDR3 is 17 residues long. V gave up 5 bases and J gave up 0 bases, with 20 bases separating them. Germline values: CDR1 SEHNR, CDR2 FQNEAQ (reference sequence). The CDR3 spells CASSPTWISESSYEQYF. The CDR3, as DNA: TGTGCCAGCAGCCCTACTTGGATTAGCGAGAGCTCCTACGAGCAGTACTTC.

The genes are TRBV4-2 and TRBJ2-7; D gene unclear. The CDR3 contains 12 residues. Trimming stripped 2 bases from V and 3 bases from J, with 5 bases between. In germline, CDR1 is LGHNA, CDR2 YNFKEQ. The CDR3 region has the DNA TGTGCCAGCAGCCAAAATTACTACGAGCAGTACTTC. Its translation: CASSQNYYEQYF.

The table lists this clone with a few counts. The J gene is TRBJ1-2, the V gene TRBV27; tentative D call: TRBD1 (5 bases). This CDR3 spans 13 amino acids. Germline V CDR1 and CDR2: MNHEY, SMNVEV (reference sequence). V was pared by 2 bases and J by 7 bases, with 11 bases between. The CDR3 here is CASSLGGFFGYTF. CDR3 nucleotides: TGTGCCAGCAGTTTAGGGGGATTTTTTGGCTACACCTTC.

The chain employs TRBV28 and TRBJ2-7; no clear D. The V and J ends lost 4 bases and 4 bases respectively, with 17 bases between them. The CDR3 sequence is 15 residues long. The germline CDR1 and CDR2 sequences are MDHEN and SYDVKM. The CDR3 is CASSSTARAAYEQYF. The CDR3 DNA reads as TGTGCCAGCAGTTCCACAGCAAGGGCGGCGTACGAGCAGTACTTC.

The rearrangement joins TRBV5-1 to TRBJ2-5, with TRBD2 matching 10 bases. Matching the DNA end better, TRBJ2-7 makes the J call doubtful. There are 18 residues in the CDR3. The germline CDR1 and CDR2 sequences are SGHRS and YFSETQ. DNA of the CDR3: TGCGCCAGCAGCTTGGAAGGGCCTAGCGGGGGTATCTCCTACGAGCAGTACTTC. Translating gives CASSLEGPSGGISYEQYF.